These 5 T cell receptor beta chains came from one sample sequenced in a study of blood T cell repertoires in COVID-19. Libraries were prepared by immunoSEQ multiplex PCR; TCRdb keeps only in-frame clonotypes and omits some of them. The sample includes around 110,000 clones, less than 95% of them seen just once. The sequenced sample was peripheral blood. These receptors came from a human donor with active COVID-19. The donor label of this sample is uncertain.

The chain carries TRBV4-1 and TRBJ1-5; D gene unclear. The CDR3 totals 14 residues. Germline assignment: CDR1 MGHRA and CDR2 YSYEKL. With 1 base removed from V and 4 bases from J, the gap between germline ends came to 8 bases. CDR3 nucleotide sequence: TGCGCCAGCAGCCAAGGCATAGCAAATCAGCCCCAGCATTTT. Translation: CASSQGIANQPQHF.

V and J are TRBV7-9 and TRBJ2-1, with 9 bases matching TRBD1. Germline loops: CDR1 SEHNR, CDR2 FQNEAQ (reference sequence). The CDR3 sequence is 18 residues long. V dropped 4 bases and J dropped 6; count of bases not matched to a gene: 16. DNA of the CDR3: TGTGCCAGCAGCTCCGACCTGCGCTCCGGGACAGGGTCCAATGAGCAGTTCTTC. Translated, it gives CASSSDLRSGTGSNEQFF.

This chain joins TRBV5-1 and TRBJ2-3, with D unclear. V was shortened by 3 bases and J by 4 bases, with 6 bases between the two germline ends. The CDR3 covers 12 residues. Germline V gene lookup returns CDR1 SGHRS and CDR2 YFSETQ. The CDR3 bases are TGCGCCAGCAGCTCCCCCGCAGATACGCAGTATTTT. The encoded protein is CASSSPADTQYF.

The V gene is TRBV7-8, the J gene TRBJ1-1; D is unclear. CDR3 length: 14 amino acids. V lost 5 bases and J 1 base, leaving 11 bases between the germline ends. Germline loops: CDR1 SGHVS, CDR2 FQNEAQ. The CDR3, as DNA: TGTGCCAGCAGCGCTCGGACTGCGAACACTGAAGCTTTCTTT. It translates to CASSARTANTEAFF.

The gene calls are TRBV2 and TRBJ2-7; TRBD1 agrees at 8 bases. Looked up from germline, CDR1 is SNHLY and CDR2 is FYNNEI. The length of the CDR3 is 14 residues. V was clipped by 4 bases and J by 3 bases; unmatched bases: 5. The CDR3 DNA follows: TGTGCCAGCAGTGCGTGGACAGGGAGCTACGAGCAGTACTTC. Translating gives CASSAWTGSYEQYF.